This TCR beta chain was profiled in a study of blood T cell repertoires in COVID-19 (dated by TCRdb to about 2020). In the study overall: Samples from collaborators originated in the United States, Italy and Spain and spanned both the acute and convalescent phases of COVID-19. The prospective study material was composed of cDNA or gDNA derived from T cells, B-cell-depleted T cells, or PBMCs. The dataset comprised deeply sampled blood TCRbeta repertoires from subjects exposed to, actively infected with, or recovered from COVID-19. The repertoires were released in a freely available public database meant as a resource for research on the immune response to SARS-CoV-2. Samples were obtained from the ongoing ImmuneRACE study (first 160 participants) and from about 1,300 subjects provided by 6 global collaborators. A de-identified subject ID, COVID-19 status, age in years and sex were almost always included in the sample metadata. HLA class I and class II types, where available, came from metadata supplied by the sample provider rather than from assay-based typing. What the authors observed across the whole study: Clinical and demographic metadata were provided uncurated, with the amount varying by source and participant.

TCRbeta CDR3 regions were amplified from genomic DNA using the immunoSEQ Assay, a bias-controlled multiplex PCR. The source study handled its data this way. Nucleated cell counts per sample were estimated from amplification of reference gene primers within the assay. To quantify the absolute abundance of each unique TCRbeta CDR3 rearrangement, sequence reads were collapsed and filtered. For each sample, productive Simpson clonality was calculated as the square root of Simpson's diversity index across productive rearrangements. What TCRdb holds here is the immuneACCESS table cut down to in-frame rearrangements. Part of the clones is not present; checked against another copy, under half of the missing clones reflect an unresolved V gene, and the others are unexplained. V and J calls and clone size are copied from that table; D and trimming were computed from the DNA. The sample table records under 85,000 clones; roughly four fifths of these occur just once. About 14% of the sample lies in the top ten.

With respect to this clone: It lacks a known antigen. Base qualities are not recorded, but no much larger clone differs from it by a single base.

At one collaborating source in Seattle, patients were enrolled during active infection and were followed longitudinally through the course of disease. Collaborating institutions collected whole blood in K2EDTA tubes following their own protocols. For TCRbeta analysis, collaborators shipped samples as frozen whole blood, isolated PBMCs, or DNA extracted from either of those sample types. The sequence was collected from a man in his forties or fifties with COVID-19, enrolled during active disease. The sample comprised peripheral blood.

The CDR3 loop reads CASSIFPRDTEAFF. Here is the DNA: TGTGCCAGCAGCATTTTCCCCAGGGACACTGAAGCTTTCTTT. The chain is assembled from TRBV9 and TRBJ1-1, with TRBD1 perhaps the D gene, on 5 matching bases. From its cysteine to its phenylalanine, the CDR3 spans 14 amino acids. Only the CDR3 DNA stays, 42 bases, in frame from base 1. The germline V gene supplies CDR1 SGDLS and CDR2 YYNGEE. V was cut back by 4 bases and J by 3 bases, leaving a gap of 13 bases between them.